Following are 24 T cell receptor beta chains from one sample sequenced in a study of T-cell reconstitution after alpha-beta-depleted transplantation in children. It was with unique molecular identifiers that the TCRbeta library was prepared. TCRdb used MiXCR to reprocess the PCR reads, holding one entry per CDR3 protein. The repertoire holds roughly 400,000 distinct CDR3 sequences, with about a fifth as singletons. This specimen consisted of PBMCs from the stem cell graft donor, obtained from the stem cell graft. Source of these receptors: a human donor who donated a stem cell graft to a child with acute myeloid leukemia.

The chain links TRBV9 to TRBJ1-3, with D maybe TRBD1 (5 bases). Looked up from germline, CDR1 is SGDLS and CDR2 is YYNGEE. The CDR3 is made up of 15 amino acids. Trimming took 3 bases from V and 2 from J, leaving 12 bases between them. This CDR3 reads CASSEGPGPGNTIYF. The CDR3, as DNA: TGTGCCAGCAGCGAGGGCCCAGGGCCTGGAAACACCATATATTTT.

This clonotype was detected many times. CDR3 protein: CASSFGTDGDYEQYF. The CDR3 coding sequence is TGTGCCAGCAGTTTCGGGACAGACGGCGACTACGAGCAGTACTTC. The chain uses TRBV6-2 or TRBV6-3 and TRBJ2-7; TRBD1 matches at 7 bases. With 4 bases clipped from V and 3 bases from J, the junction kept 9 bases outside the gene matches. This CDR3 comprises 15 residues. Germline loops: CDR1 MNHEY, CDR2 SVGEGT.

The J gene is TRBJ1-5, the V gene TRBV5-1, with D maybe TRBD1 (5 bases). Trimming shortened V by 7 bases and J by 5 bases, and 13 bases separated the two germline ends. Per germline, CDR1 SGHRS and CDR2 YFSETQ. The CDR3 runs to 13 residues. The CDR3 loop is CASSPGKDQPQHF. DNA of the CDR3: TGCGCCAGCTCACCAGGGAAGGATCAGCCCCAGCATTTT.

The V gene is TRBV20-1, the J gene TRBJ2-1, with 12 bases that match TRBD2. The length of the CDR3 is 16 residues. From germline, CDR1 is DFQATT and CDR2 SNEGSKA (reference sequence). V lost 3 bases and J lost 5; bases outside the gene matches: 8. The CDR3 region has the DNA TGCAGTGCTAGTTTTGGACTAGCGGGAATACACAATGAGCAGTTCTTC. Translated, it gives CSASFGLAGIHNEQFF.

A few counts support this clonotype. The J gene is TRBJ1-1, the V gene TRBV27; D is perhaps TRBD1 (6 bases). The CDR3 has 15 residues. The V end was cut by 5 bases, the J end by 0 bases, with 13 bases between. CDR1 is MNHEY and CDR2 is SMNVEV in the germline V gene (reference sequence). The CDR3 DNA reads TGTGCCAGCAGTCCCCGACAGGACATGAACACTGAAGCTTTCTTT. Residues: CASSPRQDMNTEAFF.

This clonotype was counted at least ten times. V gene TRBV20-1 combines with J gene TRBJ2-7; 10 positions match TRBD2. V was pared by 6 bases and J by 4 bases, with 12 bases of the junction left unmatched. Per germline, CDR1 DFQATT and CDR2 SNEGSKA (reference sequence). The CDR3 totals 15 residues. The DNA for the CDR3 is TGCAGTGCCCTGCAACTAGCGGGATTATCTTACGAGCAGTACTTC. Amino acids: CSALQLAGLSYEQYF.

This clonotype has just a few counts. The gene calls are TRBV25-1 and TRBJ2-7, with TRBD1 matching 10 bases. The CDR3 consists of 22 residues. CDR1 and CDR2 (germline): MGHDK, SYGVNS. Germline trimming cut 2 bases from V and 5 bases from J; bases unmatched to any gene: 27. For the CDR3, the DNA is TGTGCCAGCAGTGAAAATAAGTTCCGACAGGGGGCGGGAGCGGGAGATGTGGACGAGCAGTACTTC. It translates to CASSENKFRQGAGAGDVDEQYF.

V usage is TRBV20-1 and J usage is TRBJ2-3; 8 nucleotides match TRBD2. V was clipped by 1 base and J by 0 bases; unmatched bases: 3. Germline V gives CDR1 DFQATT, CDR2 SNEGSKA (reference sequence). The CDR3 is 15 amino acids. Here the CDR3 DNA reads TGCAGTGCTAGAGCCGCTAGCGGGAGCACAGATACGCAGTATTTT. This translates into CSARAASGSTDTQYF.

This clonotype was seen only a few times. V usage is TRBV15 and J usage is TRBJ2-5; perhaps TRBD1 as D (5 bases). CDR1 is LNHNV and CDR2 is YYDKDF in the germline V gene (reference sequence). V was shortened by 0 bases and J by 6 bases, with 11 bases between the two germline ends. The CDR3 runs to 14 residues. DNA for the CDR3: TGTGCCACCAGCAGAGATTTCCAGGGAAAGACCCAGTACTTC. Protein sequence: CATSRDFQGKTQYF.

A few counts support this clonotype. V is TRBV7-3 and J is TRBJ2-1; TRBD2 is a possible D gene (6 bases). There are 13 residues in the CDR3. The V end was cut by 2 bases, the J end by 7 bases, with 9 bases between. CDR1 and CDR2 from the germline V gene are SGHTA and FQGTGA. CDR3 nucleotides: TGTGCCAGCAGCTTACCCAGCGGGAATGAGCAGTTCTTC. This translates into CASSLPSGNEQFF.

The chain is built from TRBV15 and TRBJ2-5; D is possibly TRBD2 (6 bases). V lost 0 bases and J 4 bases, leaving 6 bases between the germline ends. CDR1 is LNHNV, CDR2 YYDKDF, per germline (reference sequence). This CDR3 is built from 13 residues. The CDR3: CATSRERGETQYF. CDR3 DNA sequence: TGTGCCACCAGCAGAGAGCGGGGAGAGACCCAGTACTTC.

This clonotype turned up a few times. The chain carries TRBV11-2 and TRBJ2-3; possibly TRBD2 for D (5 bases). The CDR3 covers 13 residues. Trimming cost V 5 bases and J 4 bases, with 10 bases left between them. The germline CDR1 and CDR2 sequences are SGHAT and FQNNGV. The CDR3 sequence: CASSQDWADTQYF. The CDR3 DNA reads TGTGCCAGCAGCCAGGACTGGGCAGATACGCAGTATTTT.

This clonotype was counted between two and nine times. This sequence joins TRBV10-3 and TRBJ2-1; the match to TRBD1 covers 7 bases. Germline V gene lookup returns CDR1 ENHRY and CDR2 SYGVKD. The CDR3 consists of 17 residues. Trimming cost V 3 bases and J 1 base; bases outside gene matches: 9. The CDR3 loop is CAISEIDRVGSYNEQFF. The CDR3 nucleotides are TGTGCCATCAGTGAAATAGACAGGGTGGGGTCCTACAATGAGCAGTTCTTC.

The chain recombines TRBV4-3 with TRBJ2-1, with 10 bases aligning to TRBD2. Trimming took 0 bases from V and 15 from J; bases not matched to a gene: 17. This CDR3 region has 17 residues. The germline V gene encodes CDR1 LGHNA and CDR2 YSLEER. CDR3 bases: TGCGCCAGCAGCCAAGATACGCCTAGCGGGAGTACCACTGTTCGGTTCTTC. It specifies CASSQDTPSGSTTVRFF.

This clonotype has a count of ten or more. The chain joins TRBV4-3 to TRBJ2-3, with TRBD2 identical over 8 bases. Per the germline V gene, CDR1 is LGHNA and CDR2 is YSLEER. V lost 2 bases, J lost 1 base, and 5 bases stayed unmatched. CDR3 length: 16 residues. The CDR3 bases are TGCGCCAGCAGCCAAAGGAGCGGGGGAGGCACAGATACGCAGTATTTT. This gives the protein CASSQRSGGGTDTQYF.

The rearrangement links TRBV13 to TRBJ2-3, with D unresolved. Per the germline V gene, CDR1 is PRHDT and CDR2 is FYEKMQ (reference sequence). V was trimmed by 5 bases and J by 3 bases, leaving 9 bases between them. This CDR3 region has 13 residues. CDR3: CASSARATDTQYF. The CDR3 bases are TGTGCCAGCAGCGCGCGCGCTACAGATACGCAGTATTTT.

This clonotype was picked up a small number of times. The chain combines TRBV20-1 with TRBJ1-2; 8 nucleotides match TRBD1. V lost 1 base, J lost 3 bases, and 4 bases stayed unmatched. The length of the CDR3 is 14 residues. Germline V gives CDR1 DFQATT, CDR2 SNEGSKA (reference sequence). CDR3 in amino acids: CSARGQGTYYGYTF. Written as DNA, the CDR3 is TGCAGTGCTAGAGGACAGGGGACTTACTATGGCTACACCTTC.

The CDR3 loop is CASSFSTLGQLNTEAFF. Written as DNA, the CDR3 is TGTGCCAGCAGTTTCTCCACCCTCGGACAGCTGAACACTGAAGCTTTCTTT. The genes are TRBV28 and TRBJ1-1; TRBD1 is a possible D gene (6 bases). Germline lookup yields CDR1 MDHEN and CDR2 SYDVKM. V was cut by 3 bases and J by 0 bases, with 17 bases left in between. CDR3 length: 17 amino acids.

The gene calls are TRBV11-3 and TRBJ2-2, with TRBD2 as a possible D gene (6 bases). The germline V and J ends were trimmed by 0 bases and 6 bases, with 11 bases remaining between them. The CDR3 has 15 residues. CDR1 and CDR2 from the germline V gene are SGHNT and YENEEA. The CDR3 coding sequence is TGTGCCAGCAGCTTAGATCGCAGGGAGGCCGGGGAGCTGTTTTTT. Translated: CASSLDRREAGELFF.

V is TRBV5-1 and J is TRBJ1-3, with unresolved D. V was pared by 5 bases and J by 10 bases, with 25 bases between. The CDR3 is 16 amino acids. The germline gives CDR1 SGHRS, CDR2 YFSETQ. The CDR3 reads CASRLDGALKGGTIYF. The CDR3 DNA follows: TGCGCCAGCAGGCTGGATGGAGCATTAAAAGGTGGGACCATATATTTT. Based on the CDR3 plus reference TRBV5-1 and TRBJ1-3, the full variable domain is KAGVTQTPRYLIKTRGQQVTLSCSPISGHRSVSWYQQTPGQGLQFLFEYFSETQRNKGNFPGRFSGRQFSNSRSEMNVSTLELGDSALYLCASRLDGALKGGTIYFGEGSWLTVV.

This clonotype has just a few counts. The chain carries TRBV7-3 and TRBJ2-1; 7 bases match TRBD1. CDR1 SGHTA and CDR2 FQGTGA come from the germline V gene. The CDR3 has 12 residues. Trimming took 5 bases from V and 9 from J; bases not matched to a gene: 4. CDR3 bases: TGTGCCAGCAGCCAAGACAGGGTTGAGCAGTTCTTC. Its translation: CASSQDRVEQFF.

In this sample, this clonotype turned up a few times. The DNA of the CDR3 is TGCAGTGCTAGCGCTCGGGGTAGCGCCTACGAGCAGTACTTC. It is translated as CSASARGSAYEQYF. The rearrangement joins TRBV20-1 to TRBJ2-7, with TRBD2 as a possible D gene (5 bases). V lost 3 bases and J 2 bases, leaving 14 bases between the germline ends. The CDR3 totals 14 residues. Germline V CDR1 and CDR2: DFQATT, SNEGSKA (reference sequence).

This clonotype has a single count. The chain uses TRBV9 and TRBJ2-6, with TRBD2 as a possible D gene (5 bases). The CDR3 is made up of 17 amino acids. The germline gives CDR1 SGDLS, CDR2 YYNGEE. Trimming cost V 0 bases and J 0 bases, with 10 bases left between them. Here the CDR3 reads CASSVATRSSGANVLTF. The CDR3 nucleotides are TGTGCCAGCAGCGTAGCTACTAGGAGCTCTGGGGCCAACGTCCTGACTTTC. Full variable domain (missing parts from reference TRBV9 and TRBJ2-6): DSGVTQTPKHLITATGQRVTLRCSPRSGDLSVYWYQQSLDQGLQFLIQYYNGEERAKGNILERFSAQQFPDLHSELNLSSLELGDSALYFCASSVATRSSGANVLTFGAGSRLTVL.

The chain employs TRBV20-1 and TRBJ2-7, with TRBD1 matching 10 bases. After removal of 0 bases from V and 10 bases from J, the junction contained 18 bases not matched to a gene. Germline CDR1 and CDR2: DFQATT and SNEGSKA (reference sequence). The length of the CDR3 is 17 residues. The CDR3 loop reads CSAREMRPGTGEIDQYF. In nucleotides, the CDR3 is TGCAGTGCTAGAGAGATGAGACCCGGGACAGGGGAGATCGATCAGTACTTC.